The 19 T cell receptor beta chains below were found in one sample sequenced in a study of blood T cell repertoires in COVID-19. The method was immunoSEQ multiplex PCR; TCRdb's version includes in-frame clones alone and lacks a portion of them. The top ten clones hold about 3.5% of a sample with fewer than 300,000 clones, about 70% of them seen once. The specimen sequenced was peripheral blood. These receptor sequences come from a woman older than 75 with acute or convalescent COVID-19.

V usage is TRBV11-2 and J usage is TRBJ2-1, with TRBD2 matching over 9 bases. V trimming: 1 base; J trimming: 4 bases; junction bases outside the gene matches: 5. Per germline, CDR1 SGHAT and CDR2 FQNNGV. This CDR3 contains 16 residues. In nucleotides, the CDR3 is TGTGCCAGCAGCTTAGTACAGACTAGCGGATACAATGAGCAGTTCTTC. This codes for CASSLVQTSGYNEQFF.

This rearrangement joins TRBV27 to TRBJ2-5, with D perhaps TRBD1 (6 bases). Trimming removed 6 bases from V and 0 bases from J, with 17 bases in between. The CDR3 sequence is 16 residues long. Germline V gives CDR1 MNHEY, CDR2 SMNVEV (reference sequence). CDR3 protein: CASSTLRGSYQETQYF. CDR3 DNA sequence: TGTGCCAGCAGCACTCTCAGGGGCTCGTACCAAGAGACCCAGTACTTC.

In DNA form, the CDR3 reads TGTGCCAGCAGTGAAAAGATTGCTATGGGCTACACCTTC. It is translated as CASSEKIAMGYTF. The chain links TRBV6-1 to TRBJ1-2; D is undetermined. The CDR3 sequence is 13 residues long. CDR1 is MNHNS, CDR2 SASEGT, per germline. V was trimmed by 2 bases and J by 8 bases, leaving 12 bases between them.

The chain links TRBV7-9 to TRBJ2-5; D gene unclear. CDR1 SEHNR and CDR2 FQNEAQ come from the germline V gene (reference sequence). This CDR3 has 14 amino acids. V was clipped by 5 bases and J by 5 bases, with 15 bases between them. In nucleotides, the CDR3 is TGTGCCAGCAGCCTAGGACGGCTAGGCGAGACCCAGTACTTC. This sequence encodes CASSLGRLGETQYF.

CDR3: CATRRGQGTNYGYTF. The CDR3 DNA follows: TGTGCCACCCGCCGGGGACAGGGCACTAACTATGGCTACACCTTC. The chain uses TRBV10-3 and TRBJ1-2, with 9 bases aligning to TRBD1. The germline V gene encodes CDR1 ENHRY and CDR2 SYGVKD. The CDR3 consists of 15 residues. J gave up 0 bases and V 10 bases, and 9 bases lay outside the gene matches.

This chain uses TRBV6-4 with TRBJ1-2; D uncertain. V gave up 7 bases and J gave up 0 bases, with 15 bases separating them. Per germline, CDR1 MRHNA and CDR2 SNTAGT. The CDR3 spans 15 residues. CDR3 DNA: TGTGCCAGCACGAAAAACCTCGGGGCTAACTATGGCTACACCTTC. Translated, it gives CASTKNLGANYGYTF.

The J gene is TRBJ2-1, the V gene TRBV30; TRBD2 matches 9 bases. The V and J ends lost 5 bases and 3 bases, in that order; junction bases with no gene match: 5. Germline V CDR1 and CDR2: GTSNPN, SVGIG (reference sequence). This CDR3 comprises 14 residues. CDR3 nucleotide sequence: TGTGCCTGGTCGACTAGCGGAGTCTACAATGAGCAGTTCTTC. It codes for CAWSTSGVYNEQFF. Based on the CDR3 plus reference TRBV30 and TRBJ2-1, the full variable domain is SQTIHQWPATLVQPVGSPLSLECTVEGTSNPNLYWYRQAAGRGLQLLFYSVGIGQISSEVPQNLSASRPQDRQFILSSKKLLLSDSGFYLCAWSTSGVYNEQFFGPGTRLTVL.

The chain uses TRBV3-1 (or the pseudogene TRBV3-2) and TRBJ1-5; D is undetermined. The CDR3 consists of 15 residues. Trimming left V 0 bases short and J 5 bases short, with 11 bases between. Germline CDR1 LGHDT, CDR2 YNNKEL (reference sequence). DNA for the CDR3: TGTGCCAGCAGCCAAGATCAGACGGGTTATCAGCCCCAGCATTTT. Protein product: CASSQDQTGYQPQHF.

The table lists this clone with a few counts. The chain employs TRBV5-5 and TRBJ2-5; weak D call: TRBD2 (6 bases). Trimming shortened V by 1 base and J by 2 bases, and 21 bases separated the two germline ends. In germline, CDR1 is SGHKS, CDR2 YYEKEE (reference sequence). The CDR3 runs 18 residues. The CDR3, as DNA: TGTGCCAGCAGCTTGAGGGACTTCCTCCGGAACCGACAAGAGACCCAGTACTTC. It is translated as CASSLRDFLRNRQETQYF.

The rearrangement joins TRBV27 to TRBJ2-2; D unclear. Trimming removed 0 bases at V and 1 base at J, with 3 bases between. This CDR3 comprises 14 residues. Germline values: CDR1 MNHEY, CDR2 SMNVEV (reference sequence). The CDR3 region is CASSLSRNTGELFF. Here the CDR3 DNA reads TGTGCCAGCAGTTTATCCAGGAACACCGGGGAGCTGTTTTTT.

This clone was recorded only once. This chain uses TRBV15 with TRBJ1-2; TRBD1 aligns across 10 bases. J was trimmed by 2 bases and V by 1 base; bases with no gene match: 4. Germline V gene sequence: CDR1 LNHNV, CDR2 YYDKDF (reference sequence). The CDR3 extends over 16 amino acids. The CDR3 reads CATSRAGTGVNYGYTF. The CDR3 bases are TGTGCCACCAGCAGAGCCGGGACAGGGGTCAACTATGGCTACACCTTC.

The genes are TRBV21-1 and TRBJ2-5; the D segment call TRBD2 is taken from the table without a DNA check. TRBV21-1 is annotated as a pseudogene. The CDR3 consists of 14 residues. This CDR3 is CASGRLAGFKTQYF. In DNA form, the CDR3 reads TGTGCCAGCGGAAGACTAGCGGGATTCAAGACCCAGTACTTC.

The V gene is TRBV18, the J gene TRBJ2-5, with 7 bases lining up with TRBD1. This CDR3 region has 14 residues. V shed 3 bases and J 6 bases; nucleotides not matched to a gene: 7. Germline V gene data show CDR1 as KGHSH and CDR2 as LQKENI. The CDR3 DNA reads as TGTGCCAGCTCACCTCCGACAGGGTGGAAGACCCAGTACTTC. This gives the protein CASSPPTGWKTQYF.

The gene calls are TRBV5-1 and TRBJ2-1; 7 positions match TRBD2. Germline-derived CDR1 and CDR2 are SGHRS and YFSETQ. With V trimmed by 3 bases and J by 6 bases, 3 bases remained unmatched. The CDR3 has 13 amino acids. The CDR3 is CASSSLAFNEQFF. CDR3 DNA sequence: TGCGCCAGCAGCTCACTAGCGTTCAATGAGCAGTTCTTC.

This sequence joins TRBV5-6 and TRBJ2-7; TRBD2 agrees at 7 bases. V was clipped by 0 bases and J by 2 bases; unmatched bases: 8. Germline CDR1 SGHDT, CDR2 YYEEEE. The CDR3 sequence is 16 residues long. The CDR3, as DNA: TGTGCCAGCAGCTTGGGTGGGCCCGGACTAGCCTACGAGCAGTACTTC. Translating gives CASSLGGPGLAYEQYF. The full variable domain, in which reference TRBV5-6 and TRBJ2-7 provide the parts outside the CDR3, is DAGVTQSPTHLIKTRGQQVTLRCSPKSGHDTVSWYQQALGQGPQFIFQYYEEEERQRGNFPDRFSGHQFPNYSSELNVNALLLGDSALYLCASSLGGPGLAYEQYFGPGTRLTVT.

This clone appeared a single time. The chain links TRBV4-2 to TRBJ1-4; TRBD1 matches at 10 bases. Germline-derived CDR1 and CDR2 are LGHNA and YNFKEQ. The V and J ends lost 7 bases and 5 bases, in that order; junction bases with no gene match: 7. This CDR3 is 15 amino acids long. CDR3 amino acids: CASNPRTGGNEKLFF. DNA of the CDR3: TGTGCCAGCAACCCCCGGACAGGGGGGAATGAAAAACTGTTTTTT.

The chain joins TRBV4-1 to TRBJ2-3; 7 bases fit TRBD2. The CDR3 consists of 21 residues. V was clipped by 0 bases and J by 4 bases; unmatched bases: 22. Germline loops: CDR1 MGHRA, CDR2 YSYEKL. The CDR3 nucleotides read TGCGCCAGCAGCCAAGATCGGTTGGGGGAGGGGCTCGTGGGAGTTGCAGATACGCAGTATTTT. Translating it yields CASSQDRLGEGLVGVADTQYF.

This clone was recorded a few times. The chain links TRBV5-4 to TRBJ2-2, with D possibly being TRBD1 (5 bases). Germline loops: CDR1 SGHNT, CDR2 YYREEE (reference sequence). The CDR3 runs 13 residues. Between the trimmed V and J ends, which lost 8 bases and 2 bases, there was a span of 10 bases. The CDR3 region has the DNA TGTGCCAGTGCGACAGATAACACCGGGGAGCTGTTTTTT. Amino acids: CASATDNTGELFF.

A single count supports this clone. CDR3 nucleotides: TGTGCCAGCAGTGCGGCTGGCAGGGGAAGCACAGATACGCAGTATTTT. Translating gives CASSAAGRGSTDTQYF. V is TRBV6-1 and J is TRBJ2-3; TRBD1 is a possible D gene (6 bases). The CDR3 covers 16 residues. With 4 bases removed from V and 0 bases from J, the gap between germline ends came to 14 bases. Germline V gene sequence: CDR1 MNHNS, CDR2 SASEGT.